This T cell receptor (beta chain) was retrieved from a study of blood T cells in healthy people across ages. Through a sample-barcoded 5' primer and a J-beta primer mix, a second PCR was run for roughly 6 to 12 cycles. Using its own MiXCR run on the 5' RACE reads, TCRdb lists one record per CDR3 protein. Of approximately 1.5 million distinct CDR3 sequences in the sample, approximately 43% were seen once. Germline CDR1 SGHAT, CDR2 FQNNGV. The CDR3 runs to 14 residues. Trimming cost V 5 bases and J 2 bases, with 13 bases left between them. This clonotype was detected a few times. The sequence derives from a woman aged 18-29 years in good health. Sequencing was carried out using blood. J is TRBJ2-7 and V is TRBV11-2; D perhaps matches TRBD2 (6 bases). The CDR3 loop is CASSRAGSPYEQYF. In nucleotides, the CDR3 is TGTGCCAGCAGCCGAGCGGGTTCCCCCTACGAGCAGTACTTC.